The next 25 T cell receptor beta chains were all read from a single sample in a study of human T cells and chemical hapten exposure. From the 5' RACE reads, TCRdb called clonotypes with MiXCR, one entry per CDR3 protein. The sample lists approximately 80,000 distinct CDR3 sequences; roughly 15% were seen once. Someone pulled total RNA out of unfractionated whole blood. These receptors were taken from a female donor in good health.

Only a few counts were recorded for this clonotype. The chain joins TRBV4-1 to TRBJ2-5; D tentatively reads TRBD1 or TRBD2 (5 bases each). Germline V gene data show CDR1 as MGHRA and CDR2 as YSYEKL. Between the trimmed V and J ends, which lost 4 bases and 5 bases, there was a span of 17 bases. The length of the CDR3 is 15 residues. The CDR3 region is CASSRQPRGGETQYF. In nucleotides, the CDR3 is TGCGCCAGCAGCCGACAGCCTCGGGGCGGGGAGACCCAGTACTTC.

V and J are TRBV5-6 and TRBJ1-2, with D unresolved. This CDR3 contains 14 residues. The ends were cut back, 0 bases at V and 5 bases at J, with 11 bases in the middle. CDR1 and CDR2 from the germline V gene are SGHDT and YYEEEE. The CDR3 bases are TGTGCCAGCAGCTTGGGGCCAGACCTTTATGGCTACACCTTC. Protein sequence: CASSLGPDLYGYTF.

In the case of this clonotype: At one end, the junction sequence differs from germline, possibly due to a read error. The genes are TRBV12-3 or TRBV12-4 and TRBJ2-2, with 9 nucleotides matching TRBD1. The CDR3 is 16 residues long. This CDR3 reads CASSSSTGGRTGGLFF. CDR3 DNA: TGTGCCAGCAGTTCCTCGACAGGGGGACGCACCGGGGGGCTGTTTTTT.

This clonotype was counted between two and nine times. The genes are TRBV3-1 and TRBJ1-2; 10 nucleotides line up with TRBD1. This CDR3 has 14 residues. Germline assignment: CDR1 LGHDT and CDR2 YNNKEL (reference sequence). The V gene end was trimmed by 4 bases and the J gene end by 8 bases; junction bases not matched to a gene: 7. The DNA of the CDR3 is TGTGCCAGCAGCCCTCAGCCGGGACAGGGGGGCTACACCTTC. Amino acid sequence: CASSPQPGQGGYTF. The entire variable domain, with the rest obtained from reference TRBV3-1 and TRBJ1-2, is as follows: DTAVSQTPKYLVTQMGNDKSIKCEQNLGHDTMYWYKQDSKKFLKIMFSYNNKELIINETVPNRFSPKSPDKAHLNLHINSLELGDSAVYFCASSPQPGQGGYTFGSGTRLTVV.

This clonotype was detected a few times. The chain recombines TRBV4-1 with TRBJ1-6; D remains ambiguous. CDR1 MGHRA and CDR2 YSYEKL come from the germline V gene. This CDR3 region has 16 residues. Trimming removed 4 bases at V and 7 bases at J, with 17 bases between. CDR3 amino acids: CASSLGQNLPNSPLHF. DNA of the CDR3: TGCGCCAGCAGCCTAGGGCAGAACCTACCAAATTCACCCCTCCACTTT.

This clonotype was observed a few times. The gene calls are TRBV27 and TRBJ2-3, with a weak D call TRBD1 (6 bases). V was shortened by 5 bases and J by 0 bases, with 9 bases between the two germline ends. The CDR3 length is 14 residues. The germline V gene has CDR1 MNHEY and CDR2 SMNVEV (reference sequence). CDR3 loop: CASSTRGSTDTQYF. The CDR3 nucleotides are TGTGCCAGCAGTACGAGGGGGAGCACAGATACGCAGTATTTT.

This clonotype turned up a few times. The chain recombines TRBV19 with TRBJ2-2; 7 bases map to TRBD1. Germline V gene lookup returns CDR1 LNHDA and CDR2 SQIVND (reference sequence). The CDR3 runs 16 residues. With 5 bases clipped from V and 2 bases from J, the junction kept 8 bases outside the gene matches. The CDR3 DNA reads TGTGCCAGTAGTGAGGGGGCCTTCCTCAACACCGGGGAGCTGTTTTTT. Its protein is CASSEGAFLNTGELFF.

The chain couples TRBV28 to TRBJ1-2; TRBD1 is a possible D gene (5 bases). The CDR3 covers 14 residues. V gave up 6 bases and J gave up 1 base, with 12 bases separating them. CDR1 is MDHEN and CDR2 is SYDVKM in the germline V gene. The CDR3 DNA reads TGTGCCAGCAGATACCCCCAGGGTAACTATGGCTACACCTTC. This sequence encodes CASRYPQGNYGYTF.

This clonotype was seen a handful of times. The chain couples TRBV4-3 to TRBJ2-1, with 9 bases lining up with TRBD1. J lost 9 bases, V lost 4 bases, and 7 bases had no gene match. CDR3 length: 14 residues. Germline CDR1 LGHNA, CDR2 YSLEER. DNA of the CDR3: TGCGCCAGCAGCCGGGGGACAGGGCTGGTTGAGCAGTTCTTC. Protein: CASSRGTGLVEQFF.

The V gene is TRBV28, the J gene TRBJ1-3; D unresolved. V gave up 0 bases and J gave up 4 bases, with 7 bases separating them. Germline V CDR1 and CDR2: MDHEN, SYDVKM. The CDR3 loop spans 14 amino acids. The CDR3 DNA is TGTGCCAGCAGTTTATGGACTTCCGGAAACACCATATATTTT. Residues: CASSLWTSGNTIYF. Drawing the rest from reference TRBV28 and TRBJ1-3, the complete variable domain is DVKVTQSSRYLVKRTGEKVFLECVQDMDHENMFWYRQDPGLGLRLIYFSYDVKMKEKGDIPEGYSVSREKKERFSLILESASTNQTSMYLCASSLWTSGNTIYFGEGSWLTVV.

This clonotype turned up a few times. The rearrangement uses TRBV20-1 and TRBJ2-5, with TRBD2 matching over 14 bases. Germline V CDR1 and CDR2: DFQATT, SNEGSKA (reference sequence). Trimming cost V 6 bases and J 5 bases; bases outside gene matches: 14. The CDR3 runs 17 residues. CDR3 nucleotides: TGCAGTGCCAGGGGACTAGCGGGAGAAAGGGGAAGGGAGACCCAGTACTTC. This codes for CSARGLAGERGRETQYF.

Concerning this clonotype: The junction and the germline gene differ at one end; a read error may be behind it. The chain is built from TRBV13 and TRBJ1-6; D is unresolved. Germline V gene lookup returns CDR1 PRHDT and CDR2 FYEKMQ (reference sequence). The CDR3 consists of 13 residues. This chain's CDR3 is CASSLGSNSPLHF. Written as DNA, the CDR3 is TGTGCCAGCAGCCTAGGGAGCAATTCACCCCTCCACTTT.

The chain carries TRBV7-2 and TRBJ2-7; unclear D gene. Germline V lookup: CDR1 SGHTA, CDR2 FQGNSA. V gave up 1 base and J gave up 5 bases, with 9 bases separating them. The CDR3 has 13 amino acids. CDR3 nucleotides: TGTGCCAGCAGCTTAGATCAGCTTAACGAGCAGTACTTC. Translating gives CASSLDQLNEQYF.

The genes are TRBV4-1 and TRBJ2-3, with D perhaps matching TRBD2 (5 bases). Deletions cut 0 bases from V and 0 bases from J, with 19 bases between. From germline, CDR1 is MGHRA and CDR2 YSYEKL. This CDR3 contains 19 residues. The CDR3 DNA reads TGCGCCAGCAGCCAAGATCGCCTACTAGGTAGTTCTAGCACAGATACGCAGTATTTT. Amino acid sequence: CASSQDRLLGSSSTDTQYF.

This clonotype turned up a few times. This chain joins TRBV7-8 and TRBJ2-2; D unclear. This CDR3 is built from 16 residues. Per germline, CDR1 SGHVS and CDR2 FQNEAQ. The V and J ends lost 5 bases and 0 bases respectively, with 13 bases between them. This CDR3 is CASSPPTGSNTGELFF. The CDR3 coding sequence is TGTGCCAGCAGCCCTCCTACCGGGTCGAACACCGGGGAGCTGTTTTTT.

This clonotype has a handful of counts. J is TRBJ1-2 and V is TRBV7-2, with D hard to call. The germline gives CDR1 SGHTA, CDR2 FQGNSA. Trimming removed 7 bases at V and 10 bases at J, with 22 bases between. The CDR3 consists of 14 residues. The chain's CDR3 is CASTLTRGTFSYTF. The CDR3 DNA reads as TGTGCCAGCACCCTAACCCGGGGAACCTTCTCCTACACCTTC.

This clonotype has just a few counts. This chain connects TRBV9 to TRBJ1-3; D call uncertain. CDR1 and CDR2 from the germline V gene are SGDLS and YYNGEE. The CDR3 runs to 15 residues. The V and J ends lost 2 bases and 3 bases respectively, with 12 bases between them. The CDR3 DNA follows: TGTGCCAGCAGCGTGGGGAGCGGGTATGGAAACACCATATATTTT. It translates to CASSVGSGYGNTIYF.

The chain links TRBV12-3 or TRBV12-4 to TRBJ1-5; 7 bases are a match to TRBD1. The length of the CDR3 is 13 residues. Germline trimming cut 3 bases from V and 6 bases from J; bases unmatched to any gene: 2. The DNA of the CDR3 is TGTGCCAGCAGTTTGTCAGGGGGTCAGCCCCAGCATTTT. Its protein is CASSLSGGQPQHF.

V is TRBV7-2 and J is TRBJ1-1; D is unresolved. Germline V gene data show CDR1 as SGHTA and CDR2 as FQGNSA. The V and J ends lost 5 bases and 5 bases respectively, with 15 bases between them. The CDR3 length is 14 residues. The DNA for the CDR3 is TGTGCCAGCAGCCATGGGCCCCTCTGGACTGAAGCTTTCTTT. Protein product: CASSHGPLWTEAFF.

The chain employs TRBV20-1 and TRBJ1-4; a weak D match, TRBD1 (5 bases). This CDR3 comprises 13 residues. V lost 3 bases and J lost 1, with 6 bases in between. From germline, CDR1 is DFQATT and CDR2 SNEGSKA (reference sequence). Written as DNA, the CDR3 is TGCAGTGCTAGCCAGGGAACTAATGAAAAACTGTTTTTT. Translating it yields CSASQGTNEKLFF.

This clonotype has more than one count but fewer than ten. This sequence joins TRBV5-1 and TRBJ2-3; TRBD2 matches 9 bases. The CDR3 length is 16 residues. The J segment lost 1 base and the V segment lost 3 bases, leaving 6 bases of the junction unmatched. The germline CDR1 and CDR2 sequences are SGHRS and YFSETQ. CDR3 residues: CASSWELAGGTDTQYF. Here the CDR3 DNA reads TGCGCCAGCAGCTGGGAACTAGCGGGTGGCACAGATACGCAGTATTTT.

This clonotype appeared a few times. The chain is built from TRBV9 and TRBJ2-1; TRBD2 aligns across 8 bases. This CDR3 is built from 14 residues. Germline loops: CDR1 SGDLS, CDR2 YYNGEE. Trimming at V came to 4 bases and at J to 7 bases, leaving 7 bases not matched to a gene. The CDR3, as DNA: TGTGCCAGCAGCCAAGCGGGAGTAGGGAATGAGCAGTTCTTC. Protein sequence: CASSQAGVGNEQFF.

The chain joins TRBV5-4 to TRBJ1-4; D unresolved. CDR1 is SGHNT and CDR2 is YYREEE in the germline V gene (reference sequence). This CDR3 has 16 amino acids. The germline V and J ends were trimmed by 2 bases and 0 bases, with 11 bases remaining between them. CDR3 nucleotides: TGTGCCAGCAGCTTCGGTGGCAGCGCAACTAATGAAAAACTGTTTTTT. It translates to CASSFGGSATNEKLFF.

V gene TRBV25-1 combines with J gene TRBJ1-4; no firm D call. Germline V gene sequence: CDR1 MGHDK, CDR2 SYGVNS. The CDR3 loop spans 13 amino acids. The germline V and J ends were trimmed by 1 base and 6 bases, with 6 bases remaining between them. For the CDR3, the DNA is TGTGCCAGCAGTGAATGGAACGATGAAAAACTGTTTTTT. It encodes CASSEWNDEKLFF.

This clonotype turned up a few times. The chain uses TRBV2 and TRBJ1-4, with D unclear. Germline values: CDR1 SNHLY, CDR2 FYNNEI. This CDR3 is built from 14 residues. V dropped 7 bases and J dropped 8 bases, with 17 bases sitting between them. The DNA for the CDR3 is TGTGCCAGCATGAGGGAGCAGGTTGGCGAAAAACTGTTTTTT. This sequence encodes CASMREQVGEKLFF.